The subject of this entry is one TCR beta chain. This clonotype was seen many times. Its antigen specificity is not known. No base-level quality is on record; no much larger clone is a single base apart. These data come from a study of regulatory T cells in long-lasting Graves disease listed by TCRdb under 2021. Broadly, across the study: Antithyroid drugs had been taken for less than 3 months by newly diagnosed Graves' disease patients. This study used TCR sequencing and RNA sequencing of peripheral blood to compare persistent Graves' disease patients against newly diagnosed Graves' disease patients. TCR sequencing covered roughly 13 persistent and roughly 20 newly diagnosed Graves' disease patients, around 35 samples in total. The study took place in China and was registered as a clinical trial. Overall study results and their limits: The small sample size was acknowledged by the authors as a limitation that may reduce accuracy. TRBV28, TRBJ1-2 and TRBJ2-5 were preferentially used in persistent disease, while TRBV20-1 and TRBJ2-1 were favored in newly diagnosed disease. Persistent patients shared more public clonotypes among themselves (around 3,000) than newly diagnosed patients did (about 970). Persistent Graves' disease patients showed lower TCR Shannon entropy and fewer highly expanded clones than newly diagnosed patients, suggesting clonal expansion. Only peripheral blood was studied, because thyroid tissue, the primary lesion, was inaccessible. Only the TCR beta chain was sequenced and analyzed.

Explained via the paper, the time point label denotes: newly diagnosed GD, antithyroid drugs for less than 3 months. For both TCR sequencing and RNA sequencing, RNA was extracted from PBMCs in TRIzol. Graves' disease was diagnosed according to American Thyroid Association guidelines. Patients for the study were recruited at an endocrinology department in Xi'an, China. Each patient gave approximately 10 milliliters of peripheral blood, collected in an EDTA anticoagulant tube. Ficoll Paque Plus density gradient separation was used to isolate PBMCs, and no additional T cell sorting was done. An Agilent 2100 Bioanalyzer and agarose gel were used to assess RNA quality, and a NanoDrop 2000 was used to measure RNA concentration. Libraries were prepared through multiplex PCR. The sequencer listed for this sample is Illumina HiSeq 4000. TCR beta libraries were built with iRepertoire HTBI primers and Arm-PCR amplification of CDR3 regions. Gel purification was performed on PCR products prior to sequencing. The original pipeline was this. Gene usage analysis of CDR3 amino acid clonotypes used the 60 to 75 TRBV and 12 to 15 TRBJ segments found across samples. COPE and FqMerger were used to merge the filtered high-quality paired reads into contigs. Contigs were aligned with BLAST to IMGT TRBV, TRBD and TRBJ reference genes, and CDR3 was defined per IMGT. Any clonotype with a frequency above 0.1% was counted as a highly expanded clone. Repertoire diversity was measured by Shannon entropy, and V-J evenness by the Gini coefficient. Clonotypes shared by more than one individual were considered public. TCRdb reprocessed the public reads (quality trimming at Q25 with fastp, clone calling with MiXCR) and kept in-frame beta chains. Merged by CDR3 protein, the rows form single entries marked with the most common genes and DNA. TCRdb's processing, not the authors', yielded these V and J calls. Present in this sample are some 250,000 distinct CDR3 sequences, approximately 18% of which were seen just once. 13% to 15% of the sample is in the top ten clones.

V lost 2 bases and J lost 6 bases, and the count of bases not matched to a germline gene is 4. Inclusive of the bounding cysteine and phenylalanine, the CDR3 is 15 residues long. CDR3 DNA only is kept here, 45 bases in frame from base 1. The germline V gene provides CDR1 SGHTA and CDR2 FQGNSA. The sample also formed part of further work on T cells in Graves' hyperthyroidism and ophthalmopathy. Per the second study: A patient counted as having stable Graves' hyperthyroidism if no progression to ophthalmopathy occurred over 18 months of follow-up. Hyperthyroidism patients were newly diagnosed, with disease duration under 2 months, and aged 18 to 65 years. The study excluded patients with uncontrolled infections, other autoimmune diseases, pregnancy or lactation. Diagnoses were established on the basis of clinical symptoms, serum thyroxine and TRAb, thyroid ultrasound, and orbital computed tomography. For the first round of RT-PCR on the TCR CDR3, the HTBI primer set was used together with the Qiagen OneStep RT-PCR kit. Most expanded thyroid clonotypes (frequency above 0.001) were also found in blood, which suggests that blood repertoires may mirror thyroid immune responses. In cross-validation, a model built on a 13 V-J signature told ophthalmopathy apart from stable hyperthyroidism with roughly 87% sensitivity and 81% to 82% specificity, and in testing the same model reached 80%/75%. During validation, the model predicted progression to ophthalmopathy a median of about 6.3 months ahead of onset, with 60% to 71% sensitivity and less than 85% specificity. To identify TCR V-J signatures that set the groups apart, the researchers used a discovery cohort of 100 patients, made up of about 44 with Graves' ophthalmopathy and approximately 57 with stable Graves' hyperthyroidism. An independent validation cohort of around 20 hyperthyroidism patients and more than 15 patients who later progressed to ophthalmopathy tested prospective prediction of ophthalmopathy. The roughly 91 discovery patients were randomly divided into training and test sets at a 7:3 ratio. In roughly six Graves' hyperthyroidism patients, the study also compared T-cell repertoires from thyroid tissue with T-cell repertoires from blood. After sampling, hyperthyroidism patients received methimazole starting at 30 mg daily, and ophthalmopathy patients received high-dose intravenous methylprednisolone. Libraries were constructed in a second round of multiplex PCR, after which size selection and purification were carried out. Libraries were sequenced paired-end with 100 bp reads on an Illumina HiSeq2000. SOAPnuke was used to process the raw data, throwing out any read that contained adapters or uncalled bases, had a mean Phred below 15, or lacked an exact constant-primer or identifier match. High-quality paired reads were merged with COPE v1.2.5, and unique nucleotide sequences were defined as clonotypes. Clonotypes were aligned to IMGT TRBV, TRBD and TRBJ reference segments using MiTCR v1.1. Only V-J combinations with frequency above 0.0001, covering 99% to 99.2% of repertoires, were analysed. The TCS score was defined as F50 (clonal expansion) divided by E x V (chaos), with BLOSUM62-based TCRdist calculated between CDR3 peptides within each V-J. Welch's t-statistics and random forest reduced roughly 530 V-J features to roughly 13, which were used in a naive Bayes classifier (R e1071). No statistical method was used to set the sample size in advance, and investigators knew the group allocation. The paper reports TCR Vbeta CDR3 sequencing of about 140 peripheral blood samples: around 41 ophthalmopathy, fewer than 85 hyperthyroidism and around 17 progressor patients.

This receptor was obtained from a woman in her 30s with Graves disease. Donor details come from another sample of the same person, matched by shared clones. The receptor chain draws on TRBV7-2 and TRBJ2-1; TRBD2 matches 10 bases in the middle. The sample in question was peripheral blood mononuclear cells (PBMCs), obtained at new diagnosis, from a patient treated with antithyroid drugs. In nucleotides, the sequence is TGTGCCAGCAGCTTATTAGCGGGGGGACCCAATGAGCAGTTCTTC. Protein translation: CASSLLAGGPNEQFF. The variable domain in full, with residues beyond the CDR3 obtained from the reference TRBV7-2 and TRBJ2-1 genes, is GAGVSQSPSNKVTEKGKDVELRCDPISGHTALYWYRQSLGQGLEFLIYFQGNSAPDKSGLPSDRFSAERTGGSVSTLTIQRTQQEDSAVYLCASSLLAGGPNEQFFGPGTRLTVL.